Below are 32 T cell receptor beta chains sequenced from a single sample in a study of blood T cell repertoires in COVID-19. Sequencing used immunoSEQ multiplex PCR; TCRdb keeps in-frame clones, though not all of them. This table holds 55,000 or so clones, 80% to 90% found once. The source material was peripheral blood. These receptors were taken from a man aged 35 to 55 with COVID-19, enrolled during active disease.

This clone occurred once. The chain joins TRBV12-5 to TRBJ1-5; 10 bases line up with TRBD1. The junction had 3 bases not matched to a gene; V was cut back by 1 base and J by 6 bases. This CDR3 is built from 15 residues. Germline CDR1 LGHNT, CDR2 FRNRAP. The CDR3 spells CASGLGQGARQPQHF. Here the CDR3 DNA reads TGTGCTAGTGGTTTGGGACAGGGGGCACGTCAGCCCCAGCATTTT.

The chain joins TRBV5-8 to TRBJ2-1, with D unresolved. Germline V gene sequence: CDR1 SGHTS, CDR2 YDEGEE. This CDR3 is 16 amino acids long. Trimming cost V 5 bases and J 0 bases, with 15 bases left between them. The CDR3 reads CASSSRRGFSYNEQFF. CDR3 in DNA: TGTGCCAGCAGTTCTCGGAGAGGTTTCTCCTACAATGAGCAGTTCTTC.

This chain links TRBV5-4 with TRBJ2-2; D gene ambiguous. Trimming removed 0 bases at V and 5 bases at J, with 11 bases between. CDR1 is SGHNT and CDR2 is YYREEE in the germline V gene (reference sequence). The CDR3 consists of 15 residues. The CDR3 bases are TGTGCCAGCAGCTTGGGATTTCTAGAAACCGGGGAGCTGTTTTTT. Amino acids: CASSLGFLETGELFF.

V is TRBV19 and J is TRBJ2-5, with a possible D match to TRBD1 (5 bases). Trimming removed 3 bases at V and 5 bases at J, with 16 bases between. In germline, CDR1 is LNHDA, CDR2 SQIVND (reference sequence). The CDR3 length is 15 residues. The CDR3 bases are TGTGCCAGTAGTATTTCTTCAGGGTATGGCGAGACCCAGTACTTC. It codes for CASSISSGYGETQYF.

CDR3 in amino acids: CASSEAPSEKLFF. CDR3 bases: TGTGCCAGCAGTGAAGCGCCGAGTGAAAAACTGTTTTTT. The chain combines TRBV2 with TRBJ1-4; no clear D. This CDR3 comprises 13 residues. Looked up from germline, CDR1 is SNHLY and CDR2 is FYNNEI. V was cut by 0 bases and J by 7 bases, with 6 bases left in between.

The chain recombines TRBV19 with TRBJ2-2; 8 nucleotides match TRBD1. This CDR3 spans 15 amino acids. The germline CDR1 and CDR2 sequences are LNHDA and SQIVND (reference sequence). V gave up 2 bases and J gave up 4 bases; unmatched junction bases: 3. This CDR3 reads CASSIQGAATGELFF. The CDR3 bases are TGTGCCAGTAGTATACAGGGGGCTGCCACCGGGGAGCTGTTTTTT.

In nucleotides, the CDR3 is TGTGCCAGCAGTGACCCCCCCGTCGACAGGGGGCCTCGGACTGAAGCTTTCTTT. Translated, it gives CASSDPPVDRGPRTEAFF. The chain recombines TRBV6-1 with TRBJ1-1; 10 nucleotides agree with TRBD1. This CDR3 comprises 18 residues. V shed 3 bases, J shed 5 bases, and the junction held 15 bases outside the gene matches. The germline CDR1 and CDR2 sequences are MNHNS and SASEGT.

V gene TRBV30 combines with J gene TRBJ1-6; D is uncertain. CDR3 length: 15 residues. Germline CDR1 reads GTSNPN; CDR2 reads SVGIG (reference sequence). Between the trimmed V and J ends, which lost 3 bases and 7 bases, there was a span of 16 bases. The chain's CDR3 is CAWRAGESRNSPLHF. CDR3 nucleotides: TGTGCCTGGAGGGCTGGAGAGTCCCGGAATTCACCCCTCCACTTT.

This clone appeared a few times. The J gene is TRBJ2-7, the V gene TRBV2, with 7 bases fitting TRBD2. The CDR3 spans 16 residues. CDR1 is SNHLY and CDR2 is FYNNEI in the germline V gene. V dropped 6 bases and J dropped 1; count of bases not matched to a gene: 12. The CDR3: CASRDDWEGESYEQYF. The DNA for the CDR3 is TGTGCCAGCAGGGATGACTGGGAGGGCGAGTCCTACGAGCAGTACTTC. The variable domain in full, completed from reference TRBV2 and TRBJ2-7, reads EPEVTQTPSHQVTQMGQEVILRCVPISNHLYFYWYRQILGQKVEFLVSFYNNEISEKSEIFDDQFSVERPDGSNFTLKIRSTKLEDSAMYFCASRDDWEGESYEQYFGPGTRLTVT.

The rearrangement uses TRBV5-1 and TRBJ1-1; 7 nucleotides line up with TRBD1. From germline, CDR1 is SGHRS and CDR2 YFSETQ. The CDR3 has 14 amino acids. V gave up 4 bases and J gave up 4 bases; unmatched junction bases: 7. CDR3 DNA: TGCGCCAGCAGCGGGGGGACAGCAAGCACTGAAGCTTTCTTT. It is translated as CASSGGTASTEAFF.

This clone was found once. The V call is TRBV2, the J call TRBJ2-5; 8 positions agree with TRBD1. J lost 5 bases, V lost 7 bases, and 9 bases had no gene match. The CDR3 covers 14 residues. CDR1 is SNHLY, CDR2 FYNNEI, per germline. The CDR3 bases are TGTGCCAGCACTCTCCCCAGGACAGGGGAGACCCAGTACTTC. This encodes CASTLPRTGETQYF.

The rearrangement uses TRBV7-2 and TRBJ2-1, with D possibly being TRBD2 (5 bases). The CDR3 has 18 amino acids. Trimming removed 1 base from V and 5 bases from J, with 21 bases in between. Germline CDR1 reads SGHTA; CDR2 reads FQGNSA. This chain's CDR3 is CASSLVPWTQQAHNEQFF. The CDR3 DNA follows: TGTGCCAGCAGCTTAGTGCCCTGGACTCAGCAAGCCCACAATGAGCAGTTCTTC.

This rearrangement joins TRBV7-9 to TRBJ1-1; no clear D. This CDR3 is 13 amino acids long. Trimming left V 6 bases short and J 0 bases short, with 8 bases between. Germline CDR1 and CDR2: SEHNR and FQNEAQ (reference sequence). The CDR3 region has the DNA TGTGCCAGCAGAGCGACTATGAACACTGAAGCTTTCTTT. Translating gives CASRATMNTEAFF. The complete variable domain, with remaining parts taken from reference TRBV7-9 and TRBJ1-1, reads DTGVSQNPRHKITKRGQNVTFRCDPISEHNRLYWYRQTLGQGPEFLTYFQNEAQLEKSRLLSDRFSAERPKGSFSTLEIQRTEQGDSAMYLCASRATMNTEAFFGQGTRLTVV.

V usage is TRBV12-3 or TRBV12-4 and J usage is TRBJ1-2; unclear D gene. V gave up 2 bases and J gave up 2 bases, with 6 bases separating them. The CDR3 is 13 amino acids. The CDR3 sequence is CASSLNLNYGYTF. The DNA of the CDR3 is TGTGCCAGCAGTTTAAACTTGAACTATGGCTACACCTTC.

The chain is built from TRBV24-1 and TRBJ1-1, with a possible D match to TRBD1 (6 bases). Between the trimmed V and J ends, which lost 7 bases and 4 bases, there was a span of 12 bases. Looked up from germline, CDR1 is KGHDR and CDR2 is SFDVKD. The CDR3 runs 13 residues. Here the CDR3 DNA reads TGTGCCACCAGAAACAGGGCCCGCACTGAAGCTTTCTTT. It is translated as CATRNRARTEAFF.

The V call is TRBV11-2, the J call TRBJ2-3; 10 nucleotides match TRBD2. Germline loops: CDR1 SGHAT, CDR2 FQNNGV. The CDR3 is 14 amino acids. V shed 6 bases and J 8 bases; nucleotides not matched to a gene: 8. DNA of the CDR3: TGTGCCAGCAGGCTATCTAGCGGGAGTGGTACGCAGTATTTT. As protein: CASRLSSGSGTQYF. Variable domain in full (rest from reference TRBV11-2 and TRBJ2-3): EAGVAQSPRYKIIEKRQSVAFWCNPISGHATLYWYQQILGQGPKLLIQFQNNGVVDDSQLPKDRFSAERLKGVDSTLKIQPAKLEDSAVYLCASRLSSGSGTQYFGPGTRLTVL.

The CDR3 region has the DNA TGTGCCAGCAGCTTTATGAGGGAGGGGAGCACTGAAGCTTTCTTT. Its translation: CASSFMREGSTEAFF. The rearrangement uses TRBV5-5 and TRBJ1-1; D possibly corresponds to TRBD1 (5 bases). Per the germline V gene, CDR1 is SGHKS and CDR2 is YYEKEE (reference sequence). Trimming left V 2 bases short and J 4 bases short, with 15 bases between. The CDR3 is 15 amino acids.

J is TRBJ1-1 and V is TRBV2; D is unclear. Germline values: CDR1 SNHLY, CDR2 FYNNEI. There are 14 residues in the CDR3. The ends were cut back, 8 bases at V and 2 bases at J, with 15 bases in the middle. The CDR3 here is CASSSRHFNTEAFF. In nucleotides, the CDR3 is TGTGCCAGCTCCAGTCGACACTTTAACACTGAAGCTTTCTTT.

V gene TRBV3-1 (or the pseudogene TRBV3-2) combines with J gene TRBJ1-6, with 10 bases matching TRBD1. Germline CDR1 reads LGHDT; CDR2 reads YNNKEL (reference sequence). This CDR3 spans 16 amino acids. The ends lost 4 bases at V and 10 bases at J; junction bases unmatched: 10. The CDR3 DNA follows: TGTGCCAGCAGCCGTTTGGGGGGGACAGGGGACTCACCCCTCCACTTT. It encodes CASSRLGGTGDSPLHF.

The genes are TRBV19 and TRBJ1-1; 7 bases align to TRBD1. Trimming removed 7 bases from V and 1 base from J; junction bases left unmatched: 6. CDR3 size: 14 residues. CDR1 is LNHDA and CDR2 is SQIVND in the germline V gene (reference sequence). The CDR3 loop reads CASNPGTENTEAFF. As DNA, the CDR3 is TGTGCCAGTAACCCCGGGACAGAGAACACTGAAGCTTTCTTT.

CDR3 amino acids: CARSLGRSTDTQYF. CDR3 DNA sequence: TGTGCCAGAAGCTTGGGTAGAAGCACAGATACGCAGTATTTT. J is TRBJ2-3 and V is TRBV5-3; unclear D gene. TRBV5-3 is an open reading frame, and its role is uncertain. V was pared by 0 bases and J by 0 bases, with 5 bases between. The CDR3 is 14 residues long.

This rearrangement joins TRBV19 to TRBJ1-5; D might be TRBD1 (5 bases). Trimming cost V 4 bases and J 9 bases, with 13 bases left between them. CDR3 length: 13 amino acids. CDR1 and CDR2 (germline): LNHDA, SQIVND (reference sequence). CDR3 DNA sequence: TGTGCCAGTAGTACAGGGACTTGGTGGCCCCAGCATTTT. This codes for CASSTGTWWPQHF.

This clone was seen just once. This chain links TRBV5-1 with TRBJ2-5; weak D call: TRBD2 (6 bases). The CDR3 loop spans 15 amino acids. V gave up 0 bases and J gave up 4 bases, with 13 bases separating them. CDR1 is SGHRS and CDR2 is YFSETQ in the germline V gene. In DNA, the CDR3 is TGCGCCAGCAGCTTGGGACTAGTTGGGGCAGAGACCCAGTACTTC. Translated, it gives CASSLGLVGAETQYF.

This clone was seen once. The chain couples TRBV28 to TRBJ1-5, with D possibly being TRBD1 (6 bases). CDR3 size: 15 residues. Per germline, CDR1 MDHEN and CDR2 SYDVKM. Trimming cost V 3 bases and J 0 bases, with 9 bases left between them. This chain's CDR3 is CASSFRGYSNQPQHF. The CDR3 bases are TGTGCCAGCAGTTTCAGGGGTTATAGCAATCAGCCCCAGCATTTT.

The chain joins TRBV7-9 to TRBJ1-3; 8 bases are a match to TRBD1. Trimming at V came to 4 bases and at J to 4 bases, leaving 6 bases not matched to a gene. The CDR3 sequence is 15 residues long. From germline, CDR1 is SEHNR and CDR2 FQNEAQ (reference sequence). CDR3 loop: CASSSRTGPGNTIYF. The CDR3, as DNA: TGTGCCAGCAGCTCGCGGACAGGGCCCGGAAACACCATATATTTT.

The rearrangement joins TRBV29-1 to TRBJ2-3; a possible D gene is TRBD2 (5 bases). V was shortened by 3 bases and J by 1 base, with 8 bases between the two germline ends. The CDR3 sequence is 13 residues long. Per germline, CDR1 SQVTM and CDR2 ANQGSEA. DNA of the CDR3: TGCAGCGTTGAGGCTAGCCGCACAGATACGCAGTATTTT. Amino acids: CSVEASRTDTQYF.

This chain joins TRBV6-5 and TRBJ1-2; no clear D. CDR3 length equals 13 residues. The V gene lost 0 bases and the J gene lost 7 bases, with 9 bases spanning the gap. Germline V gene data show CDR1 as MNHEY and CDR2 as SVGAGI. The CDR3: CASSYSGPGGYTF. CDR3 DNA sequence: TGTGCCAGCAGTTACTCCGGTCCGGGTGGCTACACCTTC.

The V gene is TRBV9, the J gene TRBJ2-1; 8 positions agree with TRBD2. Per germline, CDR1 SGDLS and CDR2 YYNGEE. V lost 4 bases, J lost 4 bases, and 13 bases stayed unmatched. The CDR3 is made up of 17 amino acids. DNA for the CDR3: TGTGCCAGCAGCCCCTCGTGGGGGACTAGGGGTTACAATGAGCAGTTCTTC. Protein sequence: CASSPSWGTRGYNEQFF.

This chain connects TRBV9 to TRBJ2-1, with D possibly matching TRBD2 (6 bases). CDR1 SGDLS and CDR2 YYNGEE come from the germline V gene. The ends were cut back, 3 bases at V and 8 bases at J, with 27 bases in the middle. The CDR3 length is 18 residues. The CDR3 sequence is CASSDARGPIAVNHEQFF. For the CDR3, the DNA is TGTGCCAGCAGCGACGCCCGGGGACCGATAGCGGTTAACCATGAGCAGTTCTTC.

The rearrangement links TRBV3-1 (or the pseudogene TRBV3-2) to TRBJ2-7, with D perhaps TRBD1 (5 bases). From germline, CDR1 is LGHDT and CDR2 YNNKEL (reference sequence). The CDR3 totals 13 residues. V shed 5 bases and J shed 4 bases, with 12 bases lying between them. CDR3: CASSSSSGYEQYF. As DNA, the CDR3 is TGTGCCAGCAGCTCCAGCTCAGGGTACGAGCAGTACTTC.

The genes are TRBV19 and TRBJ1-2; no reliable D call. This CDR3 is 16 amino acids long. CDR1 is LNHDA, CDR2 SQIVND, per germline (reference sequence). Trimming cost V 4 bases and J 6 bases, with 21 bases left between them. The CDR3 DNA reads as TGTGCCAGTAGTAAACCCGAGAGGGCACAAATGCATGGCTACACCTTC. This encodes CASSKPERAQMHGYTF.

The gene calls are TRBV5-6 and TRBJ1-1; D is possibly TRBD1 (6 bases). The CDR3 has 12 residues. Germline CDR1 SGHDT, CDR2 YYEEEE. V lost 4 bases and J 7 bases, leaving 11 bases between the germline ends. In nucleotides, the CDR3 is TGTGCCAGCAGCCTTGGGACATTTGAAGCTTTCTTT. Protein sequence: CASSLGTFEAFF.